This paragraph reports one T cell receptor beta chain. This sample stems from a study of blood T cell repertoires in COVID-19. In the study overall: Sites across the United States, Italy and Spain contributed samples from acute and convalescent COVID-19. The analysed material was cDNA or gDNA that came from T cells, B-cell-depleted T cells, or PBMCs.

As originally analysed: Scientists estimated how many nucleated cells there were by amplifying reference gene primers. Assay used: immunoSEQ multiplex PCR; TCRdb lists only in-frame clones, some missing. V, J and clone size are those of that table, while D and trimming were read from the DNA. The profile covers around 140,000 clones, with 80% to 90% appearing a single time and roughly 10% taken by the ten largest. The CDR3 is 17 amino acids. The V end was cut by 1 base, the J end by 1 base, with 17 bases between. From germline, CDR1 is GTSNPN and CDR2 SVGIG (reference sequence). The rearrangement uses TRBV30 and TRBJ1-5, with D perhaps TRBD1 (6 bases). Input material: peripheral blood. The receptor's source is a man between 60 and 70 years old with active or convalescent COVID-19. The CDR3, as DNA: TGTGCCTGGAGTGCGTACTCCGGGACACAAAGCAATCAGCCCCAGCATTTT. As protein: CAWSAYSGTQSNQPQHF. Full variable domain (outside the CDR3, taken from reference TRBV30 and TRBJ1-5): SQTIHQWPATLVQPVGSPLSLECTVEGTSNPNLYWYRQAAGRGLQLLFYSVGIGQISSEVPQNLSASRPQDRQFILSSKKLLLSDSGFYLCAWSAYSGTQSNQPQHFGDGTRLSIL.